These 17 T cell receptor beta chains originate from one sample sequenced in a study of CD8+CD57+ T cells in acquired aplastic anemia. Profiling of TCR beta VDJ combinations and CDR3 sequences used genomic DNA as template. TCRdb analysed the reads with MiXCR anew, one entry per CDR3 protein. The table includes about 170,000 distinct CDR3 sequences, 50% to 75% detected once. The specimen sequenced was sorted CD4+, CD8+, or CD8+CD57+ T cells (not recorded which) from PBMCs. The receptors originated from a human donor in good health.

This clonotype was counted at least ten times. CDR3 in DNA: TGTGCCAGCAGTTACTCGTTTGGCAATCAGCCCCAGCATTTT. This gives the protein CASSYSFGNQPQHF. This chain uses TRBV6-5 with TRBJ1-5; no firm D call. The CDR3 has 14 residues. Germline CDR1 and CDR2: MNHEY and SVGAGI. V was trimmed by 0 bases and J by 2 bases, leaving 5 bases between them.

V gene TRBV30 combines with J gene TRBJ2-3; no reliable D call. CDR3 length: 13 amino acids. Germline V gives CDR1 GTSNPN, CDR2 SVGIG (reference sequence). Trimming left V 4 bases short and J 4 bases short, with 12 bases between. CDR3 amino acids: CAWTRRRADTQYF. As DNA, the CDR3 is TGTGCCTGGACCCGCCGAAGGGCAGATACGCAGTATTTT.

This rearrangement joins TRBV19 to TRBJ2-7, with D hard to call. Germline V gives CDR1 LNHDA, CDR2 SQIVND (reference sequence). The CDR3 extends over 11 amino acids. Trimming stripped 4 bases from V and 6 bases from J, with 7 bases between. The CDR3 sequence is CASSRGFEQYF. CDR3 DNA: TGTGCCAGTAGTAGGGGTTTCGAGCAGTACTTC.

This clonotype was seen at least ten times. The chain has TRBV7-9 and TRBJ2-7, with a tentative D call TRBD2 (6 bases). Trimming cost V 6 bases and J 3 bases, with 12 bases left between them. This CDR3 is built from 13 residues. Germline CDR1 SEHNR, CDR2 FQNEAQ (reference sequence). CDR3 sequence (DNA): TGTGCCAGCAGTCCCACAGCGGGCTACGAGCAGTACTTC. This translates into CASSPTAGYEQYF.

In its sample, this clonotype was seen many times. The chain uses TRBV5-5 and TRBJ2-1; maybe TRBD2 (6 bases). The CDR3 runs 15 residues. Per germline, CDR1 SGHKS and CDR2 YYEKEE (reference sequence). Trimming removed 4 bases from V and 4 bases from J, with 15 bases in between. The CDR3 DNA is TGTGCCAGCAGCCTGGCGTGGGGGGTTTACAATGAGCAGTTCTTC. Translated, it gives CASSLAWGVYNEQFF.

The CDR3 nucleotides are TGTGCCAGCAGGAGGGGAGGCGGTGAAGAGACCCAGTACTTC. Its protein is CASRRGGGEETQYF. The chain links TRBV7-9 to TRBJ2-5; D perhaps matches TRBD2 (6 bases). The germline V and J ends were trimmed by 6 bases and 3 bases, with 14 bases remaining between them. There are 14 residues in the CDR3. CDR1 and CDR2 (germline): SEHNR, FQNEAQ (reference sequence).

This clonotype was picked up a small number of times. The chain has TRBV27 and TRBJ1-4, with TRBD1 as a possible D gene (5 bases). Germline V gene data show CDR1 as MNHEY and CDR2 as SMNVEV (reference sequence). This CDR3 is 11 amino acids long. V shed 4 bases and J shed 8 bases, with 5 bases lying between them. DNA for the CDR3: TGTGCCAGCAGTTGGGGGGAAAAACTGTTTTTT. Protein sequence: CASSWGEKLFF.

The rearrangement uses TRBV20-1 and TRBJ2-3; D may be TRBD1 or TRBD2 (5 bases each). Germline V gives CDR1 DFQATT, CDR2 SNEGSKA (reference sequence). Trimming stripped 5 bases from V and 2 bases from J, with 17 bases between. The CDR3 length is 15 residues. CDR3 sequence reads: CSALRGTENTDTQYF. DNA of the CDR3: TGCAGTGCTCTAAGAGGGACGGAGAACACAGATACGCAGTATTTT.

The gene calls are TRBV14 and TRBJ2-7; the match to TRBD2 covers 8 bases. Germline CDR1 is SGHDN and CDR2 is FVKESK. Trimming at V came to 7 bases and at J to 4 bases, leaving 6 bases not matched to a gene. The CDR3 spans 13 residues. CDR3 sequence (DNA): TGTGCCAGCACGCCTAGCGGGTGGTACGAGCAGTACTTC. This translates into CASTPSGWYEQYF.

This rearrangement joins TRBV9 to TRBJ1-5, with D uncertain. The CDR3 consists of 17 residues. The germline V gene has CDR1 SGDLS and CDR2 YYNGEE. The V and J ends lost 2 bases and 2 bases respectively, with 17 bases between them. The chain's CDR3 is CASSVGPTPGGNQPQHF. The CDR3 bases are TGTGCCAGCAGCGTTGGACCGACTCCTGGGGGCAATCAGCCCCAGCATTTT.

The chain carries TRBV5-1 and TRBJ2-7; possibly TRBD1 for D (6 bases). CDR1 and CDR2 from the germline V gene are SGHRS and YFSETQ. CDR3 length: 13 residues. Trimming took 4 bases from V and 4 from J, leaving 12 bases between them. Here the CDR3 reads CASSPGTKYEQYF. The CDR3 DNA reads TGCGCCAGCAGCCCCGGGACAAAGTACGAGCAGTACTTC. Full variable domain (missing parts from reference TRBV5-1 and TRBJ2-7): KAGVTQTPRYLIKTRGQQVTLSCSPISGHRSVSWYQQTPGQGLQFLFEYFSETQRNKGNFPGRFSGRQFSNSRSEMNVSTLELGDSALYLCASSPGTKYEQYFGPGTRLTVT.

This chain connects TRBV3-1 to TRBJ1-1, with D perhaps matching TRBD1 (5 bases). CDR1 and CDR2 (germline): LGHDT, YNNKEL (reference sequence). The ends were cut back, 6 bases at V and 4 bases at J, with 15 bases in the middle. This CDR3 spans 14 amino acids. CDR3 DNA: TGTGCCAGCAGGGACATCGGGGTTGGCACTGAAGCTTTCTTT. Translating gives CASRDIGVGTEAFF.

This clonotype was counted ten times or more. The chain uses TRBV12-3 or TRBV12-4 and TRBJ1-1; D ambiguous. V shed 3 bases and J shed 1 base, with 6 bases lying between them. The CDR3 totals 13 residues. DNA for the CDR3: TGTGCCAGCAGTTTCGTTGCGAACACTGAAGCTTTCTTT. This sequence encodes CASSFVANTEAFF.

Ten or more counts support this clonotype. The CDR3 DNA sequence: TGTGCCAGCAGCCACAGGCTGACCGGGGAGCTGTTTTTT. This gives the protein CASSHRLTGELFF. The rearrangement links TRBV9 to TRBJ2-2; a weak D match, TRBD1 (5 bases). V was shortened by 4 bases and J by 5 bases, with 9 bases between the two germline ends. CDR3 length: 13 amino acids. The germline V gene has CDR1 SGDLS and CDR2 YYNGEE.

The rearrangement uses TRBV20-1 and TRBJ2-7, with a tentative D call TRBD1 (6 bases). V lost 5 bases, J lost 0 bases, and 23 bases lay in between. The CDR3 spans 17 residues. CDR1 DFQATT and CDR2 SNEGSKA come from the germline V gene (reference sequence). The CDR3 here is CSAQQGAVNRLSYEQYF. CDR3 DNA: TGCAGTGCTCAACAGGGCGCGGTTAATAGGCTCTCCTACGAGCAGTACTTC.

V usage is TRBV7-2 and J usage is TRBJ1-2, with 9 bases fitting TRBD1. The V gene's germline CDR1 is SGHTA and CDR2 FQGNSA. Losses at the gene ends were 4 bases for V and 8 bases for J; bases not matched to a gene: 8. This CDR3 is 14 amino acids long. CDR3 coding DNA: TGTGCCAGCAGCTCGGACAGGGGTGGGTTGGGCTACACCTTC. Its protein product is CASSSDRGGLGYTF.

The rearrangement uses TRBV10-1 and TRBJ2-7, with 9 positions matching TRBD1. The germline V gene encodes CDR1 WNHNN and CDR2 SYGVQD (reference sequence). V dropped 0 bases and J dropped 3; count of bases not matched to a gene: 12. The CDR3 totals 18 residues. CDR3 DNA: TGCGCCAGCAGTGAGTCGAAAAAACAGGGGGCGGTGGGCTACGAGCAGTACTTC. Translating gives CASSESKKQGAVGYEQYF.